The clone carrying this T cell receptor beta chain was seen a handful of times. Its specificity is not known. Ten immunoSEQ deep assay plates served to sequence unsorted PBMC DNA. Here immunoSEQ multiplex PCR was the method, and the copy in TCRdb shows in-frame clones only, minus some. The sample carries around 510,000 clones, 70% to 80% recorded once. The sample originates from a study of shared clonotypes between healthy human individuals. Study results and caveats: Sampling involved blood alone; tissue repertoires likely differ.

The CDR3 totals 14 residues. CDR1 SQVTM and CDR2 ANQGSEA come from the germline V gene. Trimming left V 6 bases short and J 0 bases short, with 11 bases between. The sequenced material came from PBMCs. This receptor was identified in a woman aged 40 to 55 in good health. Some clones in this sample may be carry-over from other donors' samples. V is TRBV29-1 and J is TRBJ1-4, with a tentative D call TRBD1 (5 bases). CDR3: CSVGDSPTNEKLFF. DNA of the CDR3: TGCAGCGTGGGAGACAGCCCAACTAATGAAAAACTGTTTTTT.